The sample holds a few counts of the clone carrying this T cell receptor (beta chain). No antigen is known for it. TCRdb passed the RT-PCR reads through MiXCR, listing each CDR3 protein once. The sample contains around 580,000 distinct CDR3 sequences, roughly 12% of which appear only once. The entry originates in a study of response to subunit inactivated influenza vaccine. V was shortened by 5 bases and J by 4 bases, with 11 bases between the two germline ends. Germline V lookup: CDR1 MNHEY, CDR2 SMNVEV (reference sequence). This CDR3 has 13 amino acids. The study's findings and limits: Researchers suggested that each seasonal influenza vaccination recruits few new T cells.

The TCR comes from a man aged 45-65 years who received an inactivated influenza vaccine. The chain joins TRBV27 to TRBJ2-5; D is possibly TRBD1 (5 bases). The starting material was PBMCs from blood, obtained on the day of vaccination. CDR3 amino acids: CASSGQGRETQYF. The CDR3 DNA follows: TGTGCCAGCAGTGGGCAGGGAAGAGAGACCCAGTACTTC.